This T cell receptor (beta chain) was identified during a study of blood T cell repertoires in COVID-19 (dated by TCRdb to the early 2020s). Regarding the research as a whole: Samples covering the acute and convalescent phases of COVID-19 were provided by collaborators in the United States, Italy and Spain. A freely available public database, intended as a resource for researchers studying the immune response to SARS-CoV-2, is where the repertoires were released. The prospective study material was composed of cDNA or gDNA derived from T cells, B-cell-depleted T cells, or PBMCs. The samples were drawn from the first 160 participants of the ongoing ImmuneRACE study and from 1,254 subjects provided by 6 global collaborators. Subjects who had been exposed to COVID-19, were actively infected with it, or had recovered from it provided the deeply sampled blood TCRbeta repertoires that made up the dataset. Where available, HLA class I and class II types were obtained from metadata supplied by the sample provider rather than from assay-based typing. Nearly every sample came with metadata listing a de-identified subject ID, COVID-19 status, age in years and sex. Broad study findings and their caveats: Clinical and demographic metadata were provided uncurated, with the amount varying by source and participant.

The immunoSEQ Assay, a bias-controlled multiplex PCR, was used to amplify TCRbeta CDR3 regions from genomic DNA. The authors' analysis ran thus. Within the assay, amplification of reference gene primers was used to estimate how many nucleated cells each sample contained. Sequence reads were collapsed and filtered to measure the absolute abundance of every unique TCRbeta CDR3 rearrangement. For each sample, productive Simpson clonality was calculated as the square root of Simpson's diversity index over productive rearrangements. TCRdb stores this immuneACCESS table with in-frame sequences only. Part of the clones is absent; in the studies checked, under half of the shortfall reflects unresolved V genes, and no reason is known for the rest. The V and J calls and clone size come from that table; D and trimming were worked out from the DNA. Here the sample has some 270,000 clones; around 90% occur a single time. Around 3.1% of the sample rests with the top ten.

To note about this clone: Its recognized antigen is unknown. There are no base qualities to consult, and no much larger clone falls within one base.

The junction shows trimming of 3 bases on V and 4 bases on J, and the gene matches do not reach 9 bases of it. From cysteine to phenylalanine, the CDR3 is 19 amino acids long. Only the CDR3 region is kept as DNA, spanning 57 bases read in frame from base 1. CDR1 and CDR2 (KGHDR, SFDVKD) derive from the germline V gene. Enrolling through a virtual design, the prospective study's participants ranged in age from roughly 18 to 90 years and lived across about two dozen United States geographic areas. To assign participants to cohorts, the prospective study relied on clinical history that participants themselves reported in a screening survey and a study questionnaire. Exposed participants had been in contact with someone with a PCR-confirmed or clinician-diagnosed COVID-19 case within 2 weeks of study entry. In the prospective study, whole blood, serum and a nasopharyngeal or oropharyngeal swab were collected from each participant by mobile phlebotomists. Participants in the prospective study had the option to provide additional blood draws and questionnaires over an approximately two-month period. Prospective study blood samples were shipped either frozen or at room temperature before DNA extraction.

Sample: PBMCs or T cells enriched from blood (not recorded which). This TCR was recovered from a woman aged 40 to 50 who had been exposed to COVID-19. The chain joins TRBV24-1 to TRBJ2-1, and TRBD2 matches 15 of the central bases. The nucleotides read TGTGCCACCAGTGATCCTCCGGGACTAGCGGGAGGCTGGTACAATGAGCAGTTCTTC. This encodes CATSDPPGLAGGWYNEQFF.